A single sample gave rise to the 13 T cell receptor beta chains below, sequenced in a study of blood T cell repertoires in COVID-19. Only in-frame clones appear in the TCRdb table, and some are missing; sequencing was by immunoSEQ multiplex PCR. In the table there are some 300,000 clones, around 87% of which are singletons. Sequencing was carried out using peripheral blood. Receptors were obtained from a man aged 70-80 years with acute or convalescent COVID-19.

The rearrangement links TRBV7-2 to TRBJ2-2, with unresolved D. CDR1 is SGHTA and CDR2 is FQGNSA in the germline V gene. Trimming left V 3 bases short and J 3 bases short, with 8 bases between. This CDR3 spans 14 amino acids. CDR3: CASSFNGYTGELFF. CDR3 DNA sequence: TGTGCCAGCAGCTTCAACGGGTACACCGGGGAGCTGTTTTTT.

The chain couples TRBV27 to TRBJ1-2, with D perhaps TRBD1 (6 bases). The germline V gene has CDR1 MNHEY and CDR2 SMNVEV (reference sequence). Trimming removed 3 bases from V and 8 bases from J, with 31 bases in between. This CDR3 has 19 amino acids. DNA for the CDR3: TGTGCCAGCAGTTTGAGGGTGGGGGTGGGGGGGCGTATGATTCGAGGCTACACCTTC. The encoded protein is CASSLRVGVGGRMIRGYTF.

The V and J genes are TRBV30 and TRBJ2-1; D gene uncertain. Germline CDR1 GTSNPN, CDR2 SVGIG (reference sequence). This CDR3 is built from 15 residues. Trimming removed 1 base at V and 5 bases at J, with 15 bases between. CDR3 DNA: TGTGCCTGGAGTGGGTCTCGGTTGGTTGACAATGAGCAGTTCTTC. Encoded protein: CAWSGSRLVDNEQFF.

The chain has TRBV29-1 and TRBJ2-3; 8 bases agree with TRBD1. Trimming at V came to 2 bases and at J to 6 bases, leaving 1 base not matched to a gene. The CDR3 length is 12 residues. Germline V gene data show CDR1 as SQVTM and CDR2 as ANQGSEA. The CDR3 sequence is CSVEQGADTQYF. The CDR3 coding sequence is TGCAGCGTTGAACAGGGGGCGGATACGCAGTATTTT.

V is TRBV7-2 and J is TRBJ1-1; a weak D match, TRBD1 (5 bases). Germline assignment: CDR1 SGHTA and CDR2 FQGNSA. The CDR3 has 15 residues. V lost 2 bases, J lost 6 bases, and 16 bases lay in between. CDR3 residues: CASSLPSGGLAEAFF. As DNA, the CDR3 is TGTGCCAGCAGCTTACCTTCCGGGGGTTTGGCTGAAGCTTTCTTT.

The chain is built from TRBV28 and TRBJ2-7; 10 positions agree with TRBD1. Trimming cost V 5 bases and J 3 bases; bases outside gene matches: 4. The CDR3 sequence is 14 residues long. The V gene's germline CDR1 is MDHEN and CDR2 SYDVKM. The DNA for the CDR3 is TGTGCCAGCAGTACCGGGACAGGGGTCTACGAGCAGTACTTC. It is translated as CASSTGTGVYEQYF. The full variable domain, rest sourced from reference TRBV28 and TRBJ2-7, is DVKVTQSSRYLVKRTGEKVFLECVQDMDHENMFWYRQDPGLGLRLIYFSYDVKMKEKGDIPEGYSVSREKKERFSLILESASTNQTSMYLCASSTGTGVYEQYFGPGTRLTVT.

The CDR3 loop reads CASTPGRVETQYF. In DNA form, the CDR3 reads TGTGCCAGCACCCCGGGGAGGGTGGAGACCCAGTACTTC. V and J are TRBV25-1 and TRBJ2-5; 7 nucleotides align to TRBD2. Losses at the gene ends were 7 bases for V and 5 bases for J; bases not matched to a gene: 7. Germline V gives CDR1 MGHDK, CDR2 SYGVNS. The CDR3 has 13 amino acids.

The V call is TRBV4-3, the J call TRBJ2-2; possible D gene TRBD2, 5 bases. CDR3 size: 18 residues. CDR1 LGHNA and CDR2 YSLEER come from the germline V gene. Between the trimmed V and J ends, which lost 0 bases and 2 bases, there was a span of 16 bases. The CDR3 bases are TGCGCCAGCAGCCAAGAAGCCACTACCGGGATTAACACCGGGGAGCTGTTTTTT. This gives the protein CASSQEATTGINTGELFF.

The chain carries TRBV6-5 and TRBJ1-3; TRBD1 is a possible D gene (6 bases). The CDR3 contains 15 residues. Germline V gives CDR1 MNHEY, CDR2 SVGAGI. Trimming took 2 bases from V and 4 from J, leaving 12 bases between them. The CDR3 loop reads CASSYVGAEGNTIYF. CDR3 sequence (DNA): TGTGCCAGCAGTTACGTGGGGGCTGAAGGAAACACCATATATTTT.

The chain combines TRBV10-3 with TRBJ2-2; possible D gene TRBD2, 5 bases. The CDR3 is made up of 12 amino acids. Trimming left V 4 bases short and J 9 bases short, with 9 bases between. Germline V CDR1 and CDR2: ENHRY, SYGVKD. The CDR3 DNA reads as TGTGCCATCAGTGCCTCGGGAAGGGAGCTGTTTTTT. Translating it yields CAISASGRELFF.

Details on this clone: This sample also contains other DNA sequences that code for the same CDR3. The genes are TRBV10-3 and TRBJ1-1; D is undetermined. The CDR3 runs 13 residues. The ends were cut back, 3 bases at V and 2 bases at J, with 7 bases in the middle. Per germline, CDR1 ENHRY and CDR2 SYGVKD. CDR3: CAISDSGNTEAFF. CDR3 bases: TGTGCCATCAGTGATAGCGGTAACACTGAAGCTTTCTTT.

The chain combines TRBV2 with TRBJ2-1; 11 bases are a match to TRBD2. CDR1 SNHLY and CDR2 FYNNEI come from the germline V gene. After removal of 1 base from V and 7 bases from J, the junction contained 3 bases not matched to a gene. The CDR3 extends over 15 amino acids. The DNA for the CDR3 is TGTGCCAGCAGTGAAGATTTAGCGGGAGGGAATGAGCAGTTCTTC. Its protein is CASSEDLAGGNEQFF.

The V call is TRBV10-3, the J call TRBJ2-2; 7 bases fit TRBD2. The CDR3 loop spans 17 amino acids. Unmatched junction bases numbered 8, after V lost 3 bases and J lost 1 base. Germline lookup yields CDR1 ENHRY and CDR2 SYGVKD. The CDR3 reads CAISDLAKRGNTGELFF. As DNA, the CDR3 is TGTGCCATCAGTGATTTGGCTAAGCGGGGGAACACCGGGGAGCTGTTTTTT.